This is a list of T cell receptor beta chains from one sample in a study of liver allograft versus peripheral blood T cells. Each CDR3 protein is one row after TCRdb ran MiXCR on the reads. The top ten hold approximately 35% of the sample, which has 2,400 or so distinct CDR3 sequences, about a fifth seen once. These receptors were taken from a human patient who had a liver transplant. Some T cells may possibly be graft donor cells. Each CDR3 is given with its conserved first and last residue.

V	CDR3
TRBV19	CASTTSASSYNEQFF
TRBV5-5	CASSLGSPSYGYTF
TRBV27	CASRGLAGGSTEAFF
TRBV20-1	CSAKSPNSERLTTDTQYF
TRBV20-1	CSALLWGASEAFF
TRBV27	CASSLGDTTGKAFF
TRBV27	CASRAYTEAFF
TRBV10-3	CAISETGASSYEQYF
TRBV5-6	CASSLAGGVDTQYF
TRBV5-6	CASSGTVNQQGLVNTEAFF
TRBV6-5	CASSADRGDGYTF
TRBV6-6	CASSSGLAGGLGGEQYF
TRBV6-5	CASSTISGSLQETQYF
TRBV6-1	CASSDKMNTEAFF
TRBV13	CASSLEGGELFF
TRBV9	CASSSGAVGETQYF
TRBV29-1	CSVDPDRGDTEAFF
TRBV12-3/TRBV12-4	CASRLVGTRNTEAFF
TRBV6-5	CASSYTSGLAGATGELFF
TRBV19	CASTFQGNNEQFF
TRBV15	CATSRDPVKDTQYF
TRBV6-2/TRBV6-3	CASSHSYEQYF
TRBV9	CASYMDKNGYTF
TRBV6-5	CASSYGGVGGYTF
TRBV24-1	CAPQPRGIFGNTIYF
TRBV6-2/TRBV6-3	CASRWDRDKTAYEQYF
TRBV5-4	CASSLAKMGEQYF
TRBV20-1	CSARSLRDTEAFF
TRBV28	CASRLTGLNTEAFF
TRBV5-4	CASTRQGTEAFF
TRBV7-9	CASSPPGTGNGYTF
TRBV6-1	CASSEGGGRLFF
TRBV28	CASSLFGGTTDTQYF
TRBV7-9	CASSLRTGDEKLFF
TRBV6-1	CASSEQGDTGELFF
TRBV12-3/TRBV12-4	CASSLTLGGDYGYTF
TRBV13	CANSLGGYNEQFF
TRBV5-5	CASSLDWAGQDGYTF
TRBV6-6	CASSWDSHTGELFF
TRBV12-3/TRBV12-4	CASSLGPNEQFF
TRBV10-3	CAITQGGELFF
TRBV5-1	CASSLWREGQGERSGYTF
TRBV27	CASSSGATNTEAFF
TRBV6-1	CASSEGTGGYNEQFF
TRBV27	CASSLDRGTDEQFF
TRBV5-5	CASTLTGDSYEQYF
TRBV27	CASSQSHSNQPQHF
TRBV9	CASSGRDSNQPQHF
TRBV28	CASSSLDRGPVGTEAFF
TRBV24-1	CATSDTGGWDEKLFF
TRBV6-5	CASRDGQVENTEAFF
TRBV29-1	CSVLIQGIDTEAFF
TRBV15	CATAQGASEQFF
TRBV6-5	CASSYGGRDTEAFF
TRBV12-3/TRBV12-4	CASSESVSYEQYF